Listed below are T cell receptor beta chains from one sample, sequenced in a study of shared clonotypes between healthy human individuals. Profiled with immunoSEQ multiplex PCR; TCRdb holds only in-frame clones, not every one. This table holds over a million clones, around 82% found once. The specimen sequenced was memory CD4+ T cells from PBMCs. These receptors were taken from a man between 18 and 35 years old in good health. Some clones in this sample may be carry-over from other donors' samples. Each CDR3 is given with its conserved first and last residue. Fields, in order: D gene, clone size, J gene, V gene, CDR3 DNA, CDR3 protein. A D gene is named only where the DNA matches it firmly. Clone size is not always given. Where it is, it says once, few, many or a class for expanded clones.

>NA|NA|TRBJ2-1|TRBV4-3
TGCGCCAGCAGCCCCCCCTCCGGGGTGAATGAGCAGTTCTTC
CASSPPSGVNEQFF
>NA|NA|TRBJ2-2|TRBV6-1
TGTGCCAGCAGGGACCCCCGGGGGAACACCGGGGAGCTGTTTTTT
CASRDPRGNTGELFF
>TRBD1|NA|TRBJ2-3|TRBV11-2
TGTGCCAGCAGCTCCCGACAGGGCCCAGATACGCAGTATTTT
CASSSRQGPDTQYF
>TRBD1|NA|TRBJ2-1|TRBV4-1
TGCGCCAGCAGCCCATCCTTCTCGGGACAGGCGTACAATGAGCAGTTCTTC
CASSPSFSGQAYNEQFF
>NA|NA|TRBJ2-7|TRBV5-8
TGTGCCAGCAGCTTTCAGGGGATTTACGAGCAGTACTTC
CASSFQGIYEQYF
>TRBD1|many|TRBJ1-1|TRBV27
TGTGCCAGCAGTCTCAGGGGGCTGAACACTGAAGCTTTCTTT
CASSLRGLNTEAFF
>TRBD1|NA|TRBJ2-6|TRBV30
TGTGCCTGGCGCTCAGGGGGCGCTGGGGCCAACGTCCTGACTTTC
CAWRSGGAGANVLTF
>NA|few|TRBJ1-1|TRBV28
TGTGCCAGCAAGGGGGGAGGTGCGAACACTGAAGCTTTCTTT
CASKGGGANTEAFF
>NA|once|TRBJ2-3|TRBV10-3
TGTGCCATCAGTGAGCAGGGGAGCACAGATACGCAGTATTTT
CAISEQGSTDTQYF
>NA|NA|TRBJ1-5|TRBV30
TGTGCCTGGAGTCTCTCAGGGTTTCAGCCCCAGCATTTT
CAWSLSGFQPQHF
>NA|NA|TRBJ2-7|TRBV6-5
TGTGCCAGCAGTTCGGACGGAAGTAGTCGCTACGAGCAGTACTTC
CASSSDGSSRYEQYF
>NA|NA|TRBJ2-3|TRBV28
TGTGCCAGCAGTTTTTGGGGGCGGACAAGCACAGATACGCAGTATTTT
CASSFWGRTSTDTQYF
>NA|NA|TRBJ2-3|TRBV27
TGTGCCAGCAGCAATTCAACAGGGAGGGAAAAGGATACGCAGTATTTT
CASSNSTGREKDTQYF
>TRBD1|NA|TRBJ2-7|TRBV6-1
TGTGCCAGCAGTGAACGGGGACAGGCGCTGTACGAGCAGTACTTC
CASSERGQALYEQYF
>NA|NA|TRBJ1-2|TRBV29-1
TGCAGCGTCGAAACAAAAGGGGGGGGCTATGGCTACACCTTC
CSVETKGGGYGYTF
>NA|few|TRBJ1-2|TRBV5-1
TGCGCCAGCAGCTTGGGAATGGGAGCTAACTATGGCTACACCTTC
CASSLGMGANYGYTF
>NA|few|TRBJ1-5|TRBV28
TGTGCCAGCAGTGTAAACAGGGCGCAGCCCCAGCATTTT
CASSVNRAQPQHF
>NA|few|TRBJ2-6|TRBV6-5
TGTGCCAGCAGTTGGGGGAAGGGCTCTGGGGCCAACGTCCTGACTTTC
CASSWGKGSGANVLTF
>NA|few|TRBJ1-1|TRBV15
TGTGCCACCAGCAGAGATGGGGGAAGACAGGACAAGAACACTGAAGCTTTCTTT
CATSRDGGRQDKNTEAFF
>NA|NA|TRBJ1-1|TRBV19
TGTGCCACTAACATTATCGGTGGAGCTTTCTTT
CATNIIGGAFF
>NA|NA|TRBJ1-1|TRBV28
TGTGCCAGCAGCCGCCCCTATAGCTGGACTGAAGCTTTCTTT
CASSRPYSWTEAFF
>NA|once|TRBJ2-3|TRBV15
TGTGCCACCAGCCTTTACGGGGGAACAGATACGCAGTATTTT
CATSLYGGTDTQYF
>TRBD1|NA|TRBJ2-3|TRBV25-1
TGTGCCAGCAGTGACCTAAGACAGGGGACAGATACGCAGTATTTT
CASSDLRQGTDTQYF
>NA|NA|TRBJ1-1|TRBV7-9
TGTGCCAGCGGACCCGCGGACACTGAAGCTTTCTTT
CASGPADTEAFF
>NA|few|TRBJ2-7|TRBV5-5
TGTGCCAGCAGCTTGGTTCCGGGCGGATACGAGCAGTACTTC
CASSLVPGGYEQYF
>NA|NA|TRBJ1-6|TRBV30
TGTGCCTGGAGTGTCGCTGGAACGAATTCACCCCTCCACTTT
CAWSVAGTNSPLHF
>NA|once|TRBJ2-3|TRBV11-3
TGTGCCAGCAGCCCCCATTGGGCGGACCCGACCACAGATACGCAGTATTTT
CASSPHWADPTTDTQYF
>TRBD1|once|TRBJ1-1|TRBV10-1
TGCGCCAGCACCATGGGACAGGCGCCTTTGCCAGCTTTCTTT
CASTMGQAPLPAFF
>TRBD1|NA|TRBJ1-5|TRBV5-4
TGTGCCAGCAGCCAAGACAGGGGTGCGGTTCAGCCCCAGCATTTT
CASSQDRGAVQPQHF
>NA|NA|TRBJ2-3|TRBV5-4
TGTGCCAGCAGCATAGATGAGGGGAATAAGGGTTTT
CASSIDEGNKGF
>TRBD2|few|TRBJ2-2|TRBV7-3
TGTGCCAGCAGCCCATCGGGGGGATCGAACACCGGGGAGCTGTTTTTT
CASSPSGGSNTGELFF
>NA|NA|TRBJ2-1|TRBV5-1
TGCGCCAGCAGCTTGGCCCAGTTTAATGAGCAGTTCTTC
CASSLAQFNEQFF
>NA|NA|TRBJ2-5|TRBV29-1
TGCAGCGTTGAAACGGGACGGTGGGGGACCCAGTACTTC
CSVETGRWGTQYF
>NA|NA|TRBJ2-1|TRBV5-1
TGCGCCAGCAGCTTGGTCGGGACTTCCTACAATGAGCAGTTCTTC
CASSLVGTSYNEQFF
>NA|NA|TRBJ2-7|TRBV5-1
TGCGCCAGCAGCTTGTTAGAGAGCGAGCAGTACTTC
CASSLLESEQYF
>TRBD1|NA|TRBJ1-2|TRBV6-1
TGTGCCAGCAGTAGACAGGGTGCGGAGGGCTACACCTTC
CASSRQGAEGYTF
>NA|NA|TRBJ1-4|TRBV7-9
TGTGCCAGCAGCCCCTGGGGGCAGACTAATGAAAAACTGTTTTTT
CASSPWGQTNEKLFF
>NA|NA|TRBJ2-7|TRBV29-1
TGCAGCGTTTGCGATCACATCAACGAGCAGTACTTC
CSVCDHINEQYF
>NA|NA|TRBJ2-5|TRBV11-3
TGTGCCAGCAGCCAAACCCCGACAGTAGAGACCCAGTACTTC
CASSQTPTVETQYF
>NA|once|TRBJ1-2|TRBV15
TGTGCCACCAGCAGAGATACCGGGAGTAACTATGGCTACACCTTC
CATSRDTGSNYGYTF
>TRBD2|NA|TRBJ2-4|TRBV7-9
TGTGCCAGCAGCTCAACCGGACTAGACAAAAACATTCAGTACTTC
CASSSTGLDKNIQYF
>NA|NA|TRBJ1-3|TRBV2
TGTGCCAGCAGTAACCAAGGACGGGGCTCTGGAAACACCATATATTTT
CASSNQGRGSGNTIYF
>NA|NA|TRBJ2-2|TRBV2
TGTGCCAGCAGTGTTCGGGTGAACACCGGGGAGCTGTTTTTT
CASSVRVNTGELFF
>NA|NA|TRBJ2-5|TRBV7-2
TGTGCCAGCAGCTTAGTAGTTGGGGGCGGGGAGACCCAGTACTTC
CASSLVVGGGETQYF
>TRBD2|NA|TRBJ2-3|TRBV5-4
TGTGCCAGCAGCTCCAAGGCTTGGCTAGCGGGCTCCTCCACAGATACGCAGTATTTT
CASSSKAWLAGSSTDTQYF
>NA|NA|TRBJ2-1|TRBV27
TGTGCCAGCAGTAACCGGGGCTACAATGAGCAGTTCTTC
CASSNRGYNEQFF
>TRBD1|once|TRBJ2-5|TRBV7-9
TGTGCCAGCAGCTCGGGGACAGGGGGGGAGGCCCAGTACTTC
CASSSGTGGEAQYF